Each of the 16 T cell receptor beta chains below was sequenced from the same sample in a study of shared clonotypes between healthy human individuals. Cells designated naive CD8 were CD45RO-negative and were positively selected for CCR7, with terminally differentiated effector memory CD45RA+ cells excluded. Measured with immunoSEQ multiplex PCR; TCRdb has only the in-frame clones, and not every one. The sample lists 2 million to 2.5 million clones, about 95% occurring once. Sequenced input: naive CD8+ T cells sorted from blood. All receptors come from a man between 18 and 35 years old in good health.

CDR3 nucleotides: TGCGCCAGCAGCCAACTAGCGGACGGAGATACGCAGTATTTT. It translates to CASSQLADGDTQYF. V gene TRBV4-3 combines with J gene TRBJ2-3; 7 nucleotides agree with TRBD2. Trimming at V came to 2 bases and at J to 5 bases, leaving 4 bases not matched to a gene. This CDR3 is 14 amino acids long. CDR1 is LGHNA and CDR2 is YSLEER in the germline V gene.

V is TRBV4-3 and J is TRBJ2-7, with TRBD2 identical over 10 bases. The length of the CDR3 is 15 residues. Germline values: CDR1 LGHNA, CDR2 YSLEER. J gave up 2 bases and V 0 bases, and 1 base lay outside the gene matches. For the CDR3, the DNA is TGCGCCAGCAGCCAAGAACTAGCGGGAACCTACGAGCAGTACTTC. Translated: CASSQELAGTYEQYF.

Comment on this clone: The same CDR3 arises from other DNA sequences in this sample as well. The genes are TRBV27 and TRBJ2-7, with 10 bases lining up with TRBD1. The CDR3 runs 15 residues. Germline CDR1 is MNHEY and CDR2 is SMNVEV (reference sequence). Trimming cost V 2 bases and J 4 bases; bases outside gene matches: 5. The CDR3, as DNA: TGTGCCAGCAGTTTAGCCGGGACAGGGGATTACGAGCAGTACTTC. It specifies CASSLAGTGDYEQYF.

V gene TRBV7-2 combines with J gene TRBJ1-3; a possible D gene is TRBD1 (5 bases). Germline values: CDR1 SGHTA, CDR2 FQGNSA. The V end lost 0 bases, the J end lost 0 bases, and 6 bases lay between the germline ends. CDR3 length: 15 amino acids. In DNA, the CDR3 is TGTGCCAGCAGCTTAGCCCAGGGCTCTGGAAACACCATATATTTT. Protein product: CASSLAQGSGNTIYF.

Comment on this clone: Additional DNA sequences in this sample encode the identical CDR3. V usage is TRBV27 and J usage is TRBJ2-1, with TRBD2 as a possible D gene (5 bases). CDR1 MNHEY and CDR2 SMNVEV come from the germline V gene (reference sequence). The CDR3 covers 14 residues. The V and J ends lost 2 bases and 4 bases respectively, with 9 bases between them. The CDR3 DNA reads as TGTGCCAGCAGTTTAGGTGGGAGTTACAATGAGCAGTTCTTC. It encodes CASSLGGSYNEQFF.

This chain uses TRBV6-6 with TRBJ2-3; 7 nucleotides line up with TRBD2. With V trimmed by 10 bases and J by 2 bases, 9 bases remained unmatched. The CDR3 has 14 residues. The germline gives CDR1 MNHNY, CDR2 SVGAGI (reference sequence). The CDR3 loop is CATLASGLTDTQYF. The CDR3, as DNA: TGTGCCACCCTCGCTAGCGGTCTCACAGATACGCAGTATTTT.

The chain recombines TRBV6-5 with TRBJ2-7; D gene uncertain. V lost 4 bases and J 2 bases, leaving 9 bases between the germline ends. This CDR3 region has 13 residues. Germline V gives CDR1 MNHEY, CDR2 SVGAGI. CDR3 nucleotides: TGTGCCAGCAGTTCCCGGGTTACCTACGAGCAGTACTTC. This translates into CASSSRVTYEQYF.

This clone has only one observation. The chain uses TRBV28 and TRBJ2-7, with 9 nucleotides matching TRBD1. V was clipped by 6 bases and J by 4 bases; unmatched bases: 7. Germline V gene lookup returns CDR1 MDHEN and CDR2 SYDVKM. This CDR3 contains 14 residues. The CDR3 DNA reads TGTGCCAGCAGCTCCCCGGGACAGGGTTACGAGCAGTACTTC. Protein: CASSSPGQGYEQYF.

This clone showed up just once. Other DNA sequences in this specimen translate into the identical CDR3. The rearrangement joins TRBV7-6 to TRBJ2-7; D gene ambiguous. Germline lookup yields CDR1 SGHVS and CDR2 FNYEAQ. Trimming stripped 2 bases from V and 2 bases from J, with 7 bases between. The CDR3 length is 13 residues. The CDR3 loop reads CASSLNSAYEQYF. CDR3 nucleotide sequence: TGTGCCAGCAGCTTAAATTCTGCCTACGAGCAGTACTTC.

The V call is TRBV4-1, the J call TRBJ2-7; D tentatively reads TRBD1 or TRBD2 (5 bases each). Between the trimmed V and J ends, which lost 3 bases and 4 bases, there was a span of 10 bases. Looked up from germline, CDR1 is MGHRA and CDR2 is YSYEKL. This CDR3 contains 13 residues. The CDR3: CASSHGTRYEQYF. The DNA of the CDR3 is TGCGCCAGCAGCCACGGGACCCGATACGAGCAGTACTTC.

The genes are TRBV7-3 and TRBJ2-2; maybe TRBD2 (6 bases). Germline V CDR1 and CDR2: SGHTA, FQGTGA. This CDR3 has 15 amino acids. Trimming shortened V by 1 base and J by 4 bases, and 10 bases separated the two germline ends. CDR3 in amino acids: CASSLRAEGTGELFF. CDR3 DNA sequence: TGTGCCAGCAGCTTAAGGGCGGAGGGCACCGGGGAGCTGTTTTTT.

Concerning this clone: Germline is not matched at one junction end, which may reflect a read error. CDR3 in amino acids: CASSPPAGSSEQYF. The CDR3 nucleotides are TGTGCCAGCAGCCCTCCCGCGGGCTCCTCCGAGCAGTACTTC. The rearrangement uses TRBV11-2 and TRBJ2-7, with D perhaps TRBD2 (5 bases). The CDR3 covers 14 residues. Germline-derived CDR1 and CDR2 are SGHAT and FQNNGV.

This clone has a single count. The chain carries TRBV6-6 and TRBJ2-2; 9 bases fit TRBD1. Per the germline V gene, CDR1 is MNHNY and CDR2 is SVGAGI (reference sequence). This CDR3 contains 15 residues. V lost 5 bases and J lost 5; bases outside the gene matches: 6. In DNA, the CDR3 is TGTGCCAGCAGTATAGGGACAGGGTGGACCGGGGAGCTGTTTTTT. Amino acid sequence: CASSIGTGWTGELFF.

V is TRBV15 and J is TRBJ1-5; D not resolved. The CDR3 has 15 amino acids. Deletions cut 0 bases from V and 5 bases from J, with 11 bases between. CDR1 LNHNV and CDR2 YYDKDF come from the germline V gene (reference sequence). This CDR3 reads CATSRDSGTYQPQHF. The CDR3 DNA reads TGTGCCACCAGCAGAGATTCGGGCACGTATCAGCCCCAGCATTTT.

This clone occurred once. The chain recombines TRBV13 with TRBJ1-4; TRBD1 might be the D (6 bases). CDR1 and CDR2 (germline): PRHDT, FYEKMQ (reference sequence). Trimming shortened V by 4 bases and J by 7 bases, and 13 bases separated the two germline ends. The CDR3 contains 14 residues. The CDR3 region has the DNA TGTGCCAGCAGCTGGGGACAAGAAGGTGAAAAACTGTTTTTT. Residues: CASSWGQEGEKLFF.

The V gene is TRBV6-5, the J gene TRBJ2-7; D not certain. CDR1 is MNHEY and CDR2 is SVGAGI in the germline V gene. Trimming took off 10 bases at V and 3 bases at J, with 10 bases between the two ends. This CDR3 is 11 amino acids long. The chain's CDR3 is CATLGGYEQYF. DNA of the CDR3: TGTGCCACCCTGGGCGGCTACGAGCAGTACTTC.